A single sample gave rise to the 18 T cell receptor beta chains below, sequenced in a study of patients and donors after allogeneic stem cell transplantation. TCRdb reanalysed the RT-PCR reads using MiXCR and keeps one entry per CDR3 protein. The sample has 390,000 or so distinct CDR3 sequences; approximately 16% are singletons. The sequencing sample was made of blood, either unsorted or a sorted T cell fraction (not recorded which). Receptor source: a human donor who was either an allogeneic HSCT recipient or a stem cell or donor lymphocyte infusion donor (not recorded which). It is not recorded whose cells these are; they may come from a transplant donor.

CDR3 protein: CASPNGVPSTNSPLHF. The CDR3, as DNA: TGTGCCAGCCCCAATGGGGTCCCCAGTACTAATTCACCCCTCCACTTT. This chain uses TRBV12-3 or TRBV12-4 with TRBJ1-6; no clear D. This CDR3 comprises 16 residues. Deletions cut 8 bases from V and 6 bases from J, with 20 bases between.

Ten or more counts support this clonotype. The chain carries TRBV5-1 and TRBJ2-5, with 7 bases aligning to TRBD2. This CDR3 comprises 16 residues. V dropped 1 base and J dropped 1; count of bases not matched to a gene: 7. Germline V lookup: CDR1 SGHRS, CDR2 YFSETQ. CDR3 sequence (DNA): TGCGCCAGCAGCTTGCATGGCCGGGAGGCCCAAGAGACCCAGTACTTC. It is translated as CASSLHGREAQETQYF.

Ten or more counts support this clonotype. DNA of the CDR3: TGCGCCAGCAGCTACGGGGGACTAGCGGTGAACGAGCAGTACTTC. Translating gives CASSYGGLAVNEQYF. The J gene is TRBJ2-7, the V gene TRBV5-1; TRBD2 aligns across 11 bases. With V trimmed by 3 bases and J by 5 bases, 7 bases remained unmatched. The germline gives CDR1 SGHRS, CDR2 YFSETQ. This CDR3 contains 15 residues.

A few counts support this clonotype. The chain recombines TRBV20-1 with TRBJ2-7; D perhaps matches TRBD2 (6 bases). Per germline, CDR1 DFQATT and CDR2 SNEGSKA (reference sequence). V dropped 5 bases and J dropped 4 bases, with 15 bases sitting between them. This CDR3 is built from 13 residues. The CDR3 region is CSAPGDGGYEQYF. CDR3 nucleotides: TGCAGTGCTCCAGGCGACGGGGGATACGAGCAGTACTTC.

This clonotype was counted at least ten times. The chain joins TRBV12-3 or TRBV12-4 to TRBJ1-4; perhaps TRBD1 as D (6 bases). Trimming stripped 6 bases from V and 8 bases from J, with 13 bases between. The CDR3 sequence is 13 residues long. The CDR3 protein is CASSQGLDEKLFF. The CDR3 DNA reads TGTGCCAGCAGCCAGGGGTTAGACGAAAAACTGTTTTTT.

CDR3 sequence reads: CASSSGQGAKTDTEAFF. CDR3 sequence (DNA): TGTGCCAGCAGCTCGGGACAGGGGGCTAAGACGGACACTGAAGCTTTCTTT. The V call is TRBV5-6, the J call TRBJ1-1; TRBD1 aligns across 12 bases. The length of the CDR3 is 17 residues. Trimming cost V 3 bases and J 3 bases; bases outside gene matches: 9. The germline V gene encodes CDR1 SGHDT and CDR2 YYEEEE.

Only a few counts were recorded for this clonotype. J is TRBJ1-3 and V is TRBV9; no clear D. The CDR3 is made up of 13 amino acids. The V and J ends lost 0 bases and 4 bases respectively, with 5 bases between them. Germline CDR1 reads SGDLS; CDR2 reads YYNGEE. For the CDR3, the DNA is TGTGCCAGCAGCGTAGAACCCGGAAACACCATATATTTT. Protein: CASSVEPGNTIYF.

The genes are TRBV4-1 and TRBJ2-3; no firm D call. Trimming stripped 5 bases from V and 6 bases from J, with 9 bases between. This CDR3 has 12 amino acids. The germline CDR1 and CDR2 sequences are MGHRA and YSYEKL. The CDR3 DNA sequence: TGCGCCAGCAGCTTTCTGGCGGATACGCAGTATTTT. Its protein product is CASSFLADTQYF.

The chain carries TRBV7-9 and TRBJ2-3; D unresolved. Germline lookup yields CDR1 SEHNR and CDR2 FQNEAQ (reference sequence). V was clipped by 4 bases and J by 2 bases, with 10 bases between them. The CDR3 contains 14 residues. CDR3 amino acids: CASSSPASTDTQYF. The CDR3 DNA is TGTGCCAGCAGCTCGCCGGCGTCCACAGATACGCAGTATTTT.

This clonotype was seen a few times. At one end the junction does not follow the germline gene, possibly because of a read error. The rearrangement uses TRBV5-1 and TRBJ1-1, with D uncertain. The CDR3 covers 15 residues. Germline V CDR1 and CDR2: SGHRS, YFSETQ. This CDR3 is CASRLVRKSVTEAFF. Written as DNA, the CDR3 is TGCGCCAGCAGATTGGTAAGGAAATCGGTCACTGAAGCTTTCTTT.

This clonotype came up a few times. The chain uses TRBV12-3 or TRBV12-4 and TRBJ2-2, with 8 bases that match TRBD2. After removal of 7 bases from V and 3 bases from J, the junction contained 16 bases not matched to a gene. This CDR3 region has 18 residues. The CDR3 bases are TGTGCCAGCACCTCGAGGGGCGGGAGGCCGGGCCACACCGGGGAGCTGTTTTTT. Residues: CASTSRGGRPGHTGELFF.

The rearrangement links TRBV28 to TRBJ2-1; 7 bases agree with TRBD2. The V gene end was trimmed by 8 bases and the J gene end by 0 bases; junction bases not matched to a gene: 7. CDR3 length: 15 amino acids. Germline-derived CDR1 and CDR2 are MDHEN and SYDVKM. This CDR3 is CASGGEGNSYNEQFF. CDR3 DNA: TGTGCCAGCGGAGGGGAGGGGAACTCCTACAATGAGCAGTTCTTC.

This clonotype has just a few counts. The CDR3 spells CATYWDTRSYEQYF. For the CDR3, the DNA is TGTGCCACTTATTGGGACACGAGATCCTACGAGCAGTACTTC. The chain is built from TRBV24-1 and TRBJ2-7; D might be TRBD1 (6 bases). The CDR3 runs 14 residues. Germline V CDR1 and CDR2: KGHDR, SFDVKD. The V end lost 10 bases, the J end lost 1 base, and 16 bases lay between the germline ends.

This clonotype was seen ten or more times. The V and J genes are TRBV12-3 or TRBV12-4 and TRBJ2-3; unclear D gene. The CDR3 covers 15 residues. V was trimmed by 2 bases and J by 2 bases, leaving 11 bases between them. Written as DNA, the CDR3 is TGTGCCAGCAGTTTACAGACAAGACACACAGATACGCAGTATTTT. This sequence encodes CASSLQTRHTDTQYF.

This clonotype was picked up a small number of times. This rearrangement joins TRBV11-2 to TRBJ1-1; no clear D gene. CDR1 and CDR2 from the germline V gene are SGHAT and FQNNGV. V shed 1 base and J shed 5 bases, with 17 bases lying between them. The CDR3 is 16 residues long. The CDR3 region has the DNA TGTGCCAGCAGCTTAGTAGAGGGTTTGTTCGGTACTGAAGCTTTCTTT. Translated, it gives CASSLVEGLFGTEAFF.

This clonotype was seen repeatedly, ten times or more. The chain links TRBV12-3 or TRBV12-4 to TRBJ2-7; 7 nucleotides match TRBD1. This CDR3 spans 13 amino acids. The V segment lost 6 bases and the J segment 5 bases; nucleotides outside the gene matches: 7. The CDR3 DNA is TGTGCCAGCAGCACTACAGGGGCGGACGAGCAGTACTTC. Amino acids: CASSTTGADEQYF.

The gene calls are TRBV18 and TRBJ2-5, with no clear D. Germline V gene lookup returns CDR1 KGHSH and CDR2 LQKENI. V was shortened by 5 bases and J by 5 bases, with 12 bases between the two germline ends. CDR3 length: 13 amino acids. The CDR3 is CASSAPSTETQYF. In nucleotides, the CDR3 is TGTGCCAGCTCAGCTCCATCGACGGAGACCCAGTACTTC.

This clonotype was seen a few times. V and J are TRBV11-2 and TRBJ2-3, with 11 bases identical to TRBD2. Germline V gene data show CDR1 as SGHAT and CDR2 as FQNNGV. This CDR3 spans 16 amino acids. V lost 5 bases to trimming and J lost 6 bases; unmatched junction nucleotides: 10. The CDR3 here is CASSITSGSPPDTQYF. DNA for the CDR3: TGTGCCAGCAGCATCACTAGCGGGAGCCCCCCGGATACGCAGTATTTT. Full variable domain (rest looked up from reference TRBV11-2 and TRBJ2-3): EAGVAQSPRYKIIEKRQSVAFWCNPISGHATLYWYQQILGQGPKLLIQFQNNGVVDDSQLPKDRFSAERLKGVDSTLKIQPAKLEDSAVYLCASSITSGSPPDTQYFGPGTRLTVL.